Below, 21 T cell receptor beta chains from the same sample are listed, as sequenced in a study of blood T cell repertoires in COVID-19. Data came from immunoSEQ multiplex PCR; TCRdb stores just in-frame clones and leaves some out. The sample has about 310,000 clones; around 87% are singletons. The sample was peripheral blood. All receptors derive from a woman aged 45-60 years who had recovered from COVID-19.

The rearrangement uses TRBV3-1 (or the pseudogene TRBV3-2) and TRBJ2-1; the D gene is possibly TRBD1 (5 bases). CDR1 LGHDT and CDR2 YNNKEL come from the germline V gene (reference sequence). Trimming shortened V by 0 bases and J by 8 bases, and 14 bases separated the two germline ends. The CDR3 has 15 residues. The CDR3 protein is CASSQDGAFSDEQFF. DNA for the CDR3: TGTGCCAGCAGCCAAGATGGGGCCTTTTCGGATGAGCAGTTCTTC.

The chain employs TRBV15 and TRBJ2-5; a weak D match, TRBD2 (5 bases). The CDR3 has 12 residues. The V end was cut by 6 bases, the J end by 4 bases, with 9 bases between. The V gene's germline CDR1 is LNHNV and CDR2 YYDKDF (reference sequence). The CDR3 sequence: CATRTGLETQYF. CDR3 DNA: TGTGCCACCAGAACGGGGTTAGAGACCCAGTACTTC.

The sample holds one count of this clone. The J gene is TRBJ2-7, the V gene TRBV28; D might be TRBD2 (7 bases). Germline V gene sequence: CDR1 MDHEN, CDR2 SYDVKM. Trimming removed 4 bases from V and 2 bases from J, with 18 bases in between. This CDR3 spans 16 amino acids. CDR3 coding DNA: TGTGCCAGCAGTTGGGCCCAAGGGGGGGCCCCCTACGAGCAGTACTTC. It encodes CASSWAQGGAPYEQYF.

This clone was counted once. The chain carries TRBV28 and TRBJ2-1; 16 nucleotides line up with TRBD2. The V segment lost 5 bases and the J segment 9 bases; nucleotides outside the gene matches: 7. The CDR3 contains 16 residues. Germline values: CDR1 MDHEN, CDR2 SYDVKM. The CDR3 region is CASSAGLAGGPGEQFF. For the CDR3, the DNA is TGTGCCAGCAGTGCGGGACTAGCGGGAGGGCCGGGTGAGCAGTTCTTC.

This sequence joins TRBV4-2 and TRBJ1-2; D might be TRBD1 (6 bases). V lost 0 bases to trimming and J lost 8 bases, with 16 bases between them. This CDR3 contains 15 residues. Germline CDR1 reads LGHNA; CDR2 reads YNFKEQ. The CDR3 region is CASSQDLQGRDGYTF. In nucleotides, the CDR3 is TGTGCCAGCAGCCAAGATCTACAGGGCAGGGACGGCTACACCTTC.

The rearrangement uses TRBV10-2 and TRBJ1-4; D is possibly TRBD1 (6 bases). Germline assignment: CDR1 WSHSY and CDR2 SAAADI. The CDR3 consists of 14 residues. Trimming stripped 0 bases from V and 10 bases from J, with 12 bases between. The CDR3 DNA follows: TGCGCCAGCAGTGAGTCGGCAGGGGTAGGAAAACTGTTTTTT. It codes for CASSESAGVGKLFF.

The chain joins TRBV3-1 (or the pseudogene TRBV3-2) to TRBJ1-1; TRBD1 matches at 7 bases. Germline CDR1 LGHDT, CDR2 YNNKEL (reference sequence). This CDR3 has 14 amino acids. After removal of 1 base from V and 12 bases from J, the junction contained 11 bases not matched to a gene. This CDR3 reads CASSQVEGASKTFF. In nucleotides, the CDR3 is TGTGCCAGCAGCCAAGTCGAGGGGGCGTCGAAAACTTTCTTT.

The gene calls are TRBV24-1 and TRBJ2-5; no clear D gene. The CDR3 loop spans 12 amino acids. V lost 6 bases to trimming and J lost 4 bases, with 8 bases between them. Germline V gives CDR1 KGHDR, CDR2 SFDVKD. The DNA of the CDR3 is TGTGCCACCAGTTCCCGAGGAGAGACCCAGTACTTC. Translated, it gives CATSSRGETQYF.

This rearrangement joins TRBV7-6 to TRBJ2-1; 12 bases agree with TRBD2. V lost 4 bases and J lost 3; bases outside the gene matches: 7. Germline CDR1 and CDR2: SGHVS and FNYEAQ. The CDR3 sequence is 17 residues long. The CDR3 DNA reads TGTGCCAGCAGCTGGGGGGGGACTAGCGGGTACTACAATGAGCAGTTCTTC. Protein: CASSWGGTSGYYNEQFF. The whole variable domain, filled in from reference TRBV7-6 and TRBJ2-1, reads GAGVSQSPRYKVTKRGQDVALRCDPISGHVSLYWYRQALGQGPEFLTYFNYEAQQDKSGLPNDRFSAERPEGSISTLTIQRTEQRDSAMYRCASSWGGTSGYYNEQFFGPGTRLTVL.

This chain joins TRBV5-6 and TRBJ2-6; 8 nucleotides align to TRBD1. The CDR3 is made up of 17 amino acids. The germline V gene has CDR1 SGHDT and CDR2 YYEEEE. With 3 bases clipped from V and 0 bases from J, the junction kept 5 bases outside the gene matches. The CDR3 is CASSSPDRASGANVLTF. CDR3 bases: TGTGCCAGCAGCTCGCCGGACAGGGCCTCTGGGGCCAACGTCCTGACTTTC.

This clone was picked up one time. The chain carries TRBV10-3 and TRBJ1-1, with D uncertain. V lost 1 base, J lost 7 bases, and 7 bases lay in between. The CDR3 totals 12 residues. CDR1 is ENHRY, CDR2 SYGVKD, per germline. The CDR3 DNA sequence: TGTGCCATCAGTGAGTGGGCAGGTGAAGCTTTCTTT. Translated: CAISEWAGEAFF.

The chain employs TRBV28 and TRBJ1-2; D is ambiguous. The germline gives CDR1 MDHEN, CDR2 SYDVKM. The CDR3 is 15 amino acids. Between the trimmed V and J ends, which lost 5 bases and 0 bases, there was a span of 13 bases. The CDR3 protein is CASSPVPGANYGYTF. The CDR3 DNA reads TGTGCCAGCAGTCCAGTCCCCGGAGCTAACTATGGCTACACCTTC.

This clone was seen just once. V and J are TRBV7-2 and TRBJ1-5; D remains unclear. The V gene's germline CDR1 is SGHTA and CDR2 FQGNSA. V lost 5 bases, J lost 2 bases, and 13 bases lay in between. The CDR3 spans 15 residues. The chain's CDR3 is CASSTRSTGNQPQHF. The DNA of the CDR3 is TGTGCCAGCAGCACCCGTTCTACGGGCAATCAGCCCCAGCATTTT.

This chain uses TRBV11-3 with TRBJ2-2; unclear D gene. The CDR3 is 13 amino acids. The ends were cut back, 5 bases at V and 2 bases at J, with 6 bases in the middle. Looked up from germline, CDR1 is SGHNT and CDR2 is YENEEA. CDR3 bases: TGTGCCAGCAGCCGTGTTAACACCGGGGAGCTGTTTTTT. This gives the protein CASSRVNTGELFF.

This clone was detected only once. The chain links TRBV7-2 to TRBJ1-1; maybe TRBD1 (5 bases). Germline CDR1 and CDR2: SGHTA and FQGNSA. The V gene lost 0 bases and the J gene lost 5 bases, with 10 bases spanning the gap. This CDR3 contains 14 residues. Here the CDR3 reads CASSLAARDTEAFF. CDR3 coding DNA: TGTGCCAGCAGCTTAGCGGCCAGGGATACTGAAGCTTTCTTT.

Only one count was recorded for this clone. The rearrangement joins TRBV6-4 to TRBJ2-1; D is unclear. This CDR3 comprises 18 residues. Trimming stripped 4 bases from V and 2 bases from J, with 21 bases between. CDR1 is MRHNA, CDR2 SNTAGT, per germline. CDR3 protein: CASSADPPRVATYNEQFF. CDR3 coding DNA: TGTGCCAGCAGTGCCGACCCCCCACGGGTCGCCACCTACAATGAGCAGTTCTTC.

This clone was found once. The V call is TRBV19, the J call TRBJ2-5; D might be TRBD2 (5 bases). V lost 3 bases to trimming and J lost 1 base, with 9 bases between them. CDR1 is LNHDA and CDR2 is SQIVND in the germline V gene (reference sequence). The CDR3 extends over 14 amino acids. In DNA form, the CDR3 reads TGTGCCAGTAGTATCAACGGGGTCCAAGAGACCCAGTACTTC. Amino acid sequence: CASSINGVQETQYF.

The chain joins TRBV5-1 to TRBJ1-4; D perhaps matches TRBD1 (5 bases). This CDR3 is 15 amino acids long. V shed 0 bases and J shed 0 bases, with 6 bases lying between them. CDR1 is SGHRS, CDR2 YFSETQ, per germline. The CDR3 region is CASSLEGSTNEKLFF. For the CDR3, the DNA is TGCGCCAGCAGCTTGGAGGGGTCAACTAATGAAAAACTGTTTTTT.

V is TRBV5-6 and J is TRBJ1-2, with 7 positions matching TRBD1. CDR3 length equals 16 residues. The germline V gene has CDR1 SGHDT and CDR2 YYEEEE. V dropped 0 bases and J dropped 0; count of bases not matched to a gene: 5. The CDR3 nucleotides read TGTGCCAGCAGCTTGGACAGGGGCTTCACTAACTATGGCTACACCTTC. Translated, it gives CASSLDRGFTNYGYTF.

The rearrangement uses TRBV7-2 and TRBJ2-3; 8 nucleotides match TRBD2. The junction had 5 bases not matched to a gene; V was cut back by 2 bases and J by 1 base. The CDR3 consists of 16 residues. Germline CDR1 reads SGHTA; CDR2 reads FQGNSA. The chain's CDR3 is CASSLTQAGGTDTQYF. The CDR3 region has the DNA TGTGCCAGCAGCTTAACCCAAGCGGGAGGCACAGATACGCAGTATTTT.

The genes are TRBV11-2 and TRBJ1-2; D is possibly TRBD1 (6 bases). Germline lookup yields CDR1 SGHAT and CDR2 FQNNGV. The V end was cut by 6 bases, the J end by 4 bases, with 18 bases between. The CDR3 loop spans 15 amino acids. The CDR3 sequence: CASSKATGFGYGYTF. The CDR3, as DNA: TGTGCCAGCAGTAAAGCCACAGGGTTTGGCTATGGCTACACCTTC.